These T cell receptor beta chains were read from a single sample in a study of blood T cell repertoires in COVID-19. TCRdb's table, derived via immunoSEQ multiplex PCR, lists solely in-frame clones and lacks some. The profile shows under 300,000 clones, roughly 88% of them singletons. Material for sequencing was peripheral blood. The source is a woman aged 40 to 50 who had recovered from COVID-19. Each CDR3 is given with its conserved first and last residue. D genes are given only for firm matches. Only part of the rows carry a size: once, few, many, or a class if the clone is expanded.

j_call	v_call	cdr3_length	clone_size	d_call	cdr3_nt	cdr3_aa
TRBJ2-7	TRBV7-9	14	.	.	TGTGCCAGCAGCTTATACGGGAGCCTCTACGAGCAGTACTTC	CASSLYGSLYEQYF
TRBJ2-5	TRBV5-8	18	.	TRBD2	TGTGCCAGCAGCTTGTTACTAGCGGGGGGGTACATCCAAGAGACCCAGTACTTC	CASSLLLAGGYIQETQYF
TRBJ1-5	TRBV27	12	.	.	TGTGCCAGCAGTCGAACAAATCAGCCCCAGCATTTT	CASSRTNQPQHF
TRBJ2-1	TRBV6-6	19	.	TRBD2	TGTGCCAGCAGTCCTCGTAGGCTAGCGGGGGTCCCATCCTACAATGAGCAGTTCTTC	CASSPRRLAGVPSYNEQFF
TRBJ1-5	TRBV6-2/TRBV6-3	18	.	TRBD1	TGTGCCAGCAGTCCCGGGACAGGGGACTTTGGTTGGAATCAGCCCCAGCATTTT	CASSPGTGDFGWNQPQHF
TRBJ2-1	TRBV5-4	13	.	.	TGTGCCAGCAGCTTGCTCTACCCCTCGGAGCAGTTCTTC	CASSLLYPSEQFF
TRBJ1-4	TRBV28	15	.	TRBD1	TGTGCCAGCAGTACTAGACAGGGTGTATACGAAAAACTGTTTTTT	CASSTRQGVYEKLFF
TRBJ2-4	TRBV4-3	20	.	.	TGCGCCAGCAGCCAAGATGGGGGACAACCAGCCCAAATAGCCAAAAACATTCAGTACTTC	CASSQDGGQPAQIAKNIQYF
TRBJ1-4	TRBV4-3	15	.	TRBD1	TGCGCCAGCAGCCAAGTGGGGACAGGGGGCGAAAAACTGTTTTTT	CASSQVGTGGEKLFF
TRBJ1-2	TRBV6-2/TRBV6-3	15	few	TRBD1	TGTGCCAGCAGTTATGGCAGGGGGCATCACTATGGCTACACCTTC	CASSYGRGHHYGYTF
TRBJ1-1	TRBV10-3	16	once	TRBD1	TGTGCCATCAGTGAGTCAGGACAGGGGGGAAGCACTGAAGCTTTCTTT	CAISESGQGGSTEAFF
TRBJ2-5	TRBV19	16	.	TRBD2	TGTGCCAGTAGAGACCGGTGGCGGGGGGGCTCGGAGACCCAGTACTTC	CASRDRWRGGSETQYF
TRBJ1-2	TRBV30	14	once	.	TGTGCCTGGAGTGCCCAAACAGGGACCTCAGGCTACACCTTC	CAWSAQTGTSGYTF
TRBJ2-7	TRBV7-9	17	few	TRBD2	TGTGCCAGCAGCTTATCAGCCGACCGCGGGAGAGGGTACGAGCAGTACTTC	CASSLSADRGRGYEQYF
TRBJ1-6	TRBV27	16	.	.	TGTGCCAGCAGGGGGGGTGAGGGGCCCTATAATTCACCCCTCCACTTT	CASRGGEGPYNSPLHF
TRBJ1-4	TRBV5-8	15	.	TRBD1	TGTGCCAGCAGCTTGGGACAGGGCAAAAATGAAAAACTGTTTTTT	CASSLGQGKNEKLFF
TRBJ2-1	TRBV27	13	.	.	TGTGCCAGCACCTTAGTGAGCGGCAATGAGCAGTTCTTC	CASTLVSGNEQFF
TRBJ1-4	TRBV4-3	16	.	TRBD1	TGCGCCAGCAGCCTCGGAGGACAGGCTACTAATGAAAAACTGTTTTTT	CASSLGGQATNEKLFF
TRBJ2-4	TRBV7-9	15	once	.	TGTGCCAGCAGCTTATTCGAGGGCTCCAAAAACATTCAGTACTTC	CASSLFEGSKNIQYF
TRBJ1-4	TRBV19	13	.	.	TGTGCCACCGCGGACAGACGGGATGAAAAACTGTTTTTT	CATADRRDEKLFF
TRBJ2-7	TRBV25-1	12	.	.	TGTGCCAGCAGTGACCCCCTCTACGAGCAGTACTTC	CASSDPLYEQYF
TRBJ2-5	TRBV5-1	14	.	.	TGCGCCAGCAGCCCGCCAGGGCCCAAAGAGACCCAGTACTTC	CASSPPGPKETQYF
TRBJ2-7	TRBV6-6	14	.	.	TGTGCCAGCAGTTACGGGCAGGGGTTTGCCGAGCAGTACTTC	CASSYGQGFAEQYF
TRBJ1-2	TRBV5-6	14	.	TRBD1	TGTGCCAGCAGCTGGGGTCAGGGGGCGAGGGGCTACACCTTC	CASSWGQGARGYTF
TRBJ2-6	TRBV24-1	19	.	TRBD1	TGTGCCACCAGTCATCCTATCGGGACAGGGAACTCTGGGGCCAACGTCCTGACTTTC	CATSHPIGTGNSGANVLTF
TRBJ2-7	TRBV5-1	15	.	TRBD1	TGCGCCAGCAGCTTGATGCAGGGGGCATTGTTGGAGCAGTACTTC	CASSLMQGALLEQYF
TRBJ2-2	TRBV7-9	15	.	TRBD1	TGTGCCAGCAGCCGGACAGGGGGTAACACCGGGGAGCTGTTTTTT	CASSRTGGNTGELFF
TRBJ2-3	TRBV10-3	12	.	.	TGTGCCATCAGTGAGGTGACTAATACGCAGTATTTT	CAISEVTNTQYF
TRBJ1-3	TRBV4-3	15	few	.	TGCGCCAGCAGCCGCTTAGGGGGTTCTGGAAACACCATATATTTT	CASSRLGGSGNTIYF
TRBJ2-7	TRBV7-9	14	.	.	TGTGCCAGCAGCTTCCCGGGTCTCTCCTACGAGCAGTACTTC	CASSFPGLSYEQYF
TRBJ2-5	TRBV4-1	15	.	TRBD1	TGCGCCAGCAGCCAATATGGACAGGGAGGAGAGACCCAGTACTTC	CASSQYGQGGETQYF
TRBJ2-3	TRBV7-3	14	few	TRBD1	TGTGCCAGCAGCCGGGACAGTTTTTCGGATACGCAGTATTTT	CASSRDSFSDTQYF
TRBJ2-7	TRBV20-1	14	.	TRBD1	TGCAGTGCTAGTACAGGACAGGGGTTCTACGAGCAGTACTTC	CSASTGQGFYEQYF
TRBJ2-3	TRBV28	18	.	TRBD2	TGTGCCAGCAGGAGCCTTTATGGGCGGGGGGTTTCCACAGATACGCAGTATTTT	CASRSLYGRGVSTDTQYF
TRBJ2-2	TRBV3-1/TRBV3-2	16	.	TRBD2	TGTGCCAGCAGCCTCCGCGGGACTAGTCACACCGGGGAGCTGTTTTTT	CASSLRGTSHTGELFF
TRBJ1-3	TRBV5-5	16	.	TRBD1	TGTGCCAGCAGCTTGGCGGGACAGGGAAGAGGAAACACCATATATTTT	CASSLAGQGRGNTIYF
TRBJ1-2	TRBV20-1	14	.	.	TGCAGTGCTAGTAGAGCAGGGGTCCTCTATGGCTACACCTTC	CSASRAGVLYGYTF
TRBJ2-5	TRBV19	14	.	TRBD1	TGTGCCAGTAGTCCGACAGGGGGCGGGGAGACCCAGTACTTC	CASSPTGGGETQYF
TRBJ2-1	TRBV5-1	16	.	TRBD2	TGCGCCAGCAGCCCAACTAGCGCCGCGTCCTACAATGAGCAGTTCTTC	CASSPTSAASYNEQFF
TRBJ2-7	TRBV19	13	.	TRBD1	TGTGCCAGTAGTGTGGACAGGGGTGGCGAGCAGTACTTC	CASSVDRGGEQYF
TRBJ2-3	TRBV5-4	14	.	.	TGTGCCAGCAGGCCCAGGGGGGGCACAGATACGCAGTATTTT	CASRPRGGTDTQYF
TRBJ2-1	TRBV2	17	.	TRBD1	TGTGCCAGCTTCGGGACAGGGTCGGCCCGGGGCCCCAATGAGCAGTTCTTC	CASFGTGSARGPNEQFF
TRBJ2-1	TRBV3-1/TRBV3-2	15	.	TRBD2	TGTGCCAGCAGCGTCCTAGCGGGAGTGGGAAATGAGCAGTTCTTC	CASSVLAGVGNEQFF
TRBJ2-1	TRBV9	19	once	TRBD2	TGTGCCAGCAGCGTAGGGGGACTAGCGGTCCAGACTCCCTACAATGAGCAGTTCTTC	CASSVGGLAVQTPYNEQFF
TRBJ1-5	TRBV7-2	14	.	.	TGTGCCAGCAGCTTATCCCCAGGGATAGAGCCCCAGCATTTT	CASSLSPGIEPQHF
TRBJ2-7	TRBV5-5	14	.	TRBD1	TGTGCCAGCAGCTTGGCGGGACAGGCCTACGAGCAGTACTTC	CASSLAGQAYEQYF
TRBJ1-1	TRBV10-3	17	.	TRBD1	TGTGCCATCAGTAAAACAGGGGGTCTGGGTACGAACACTGAAGCTTTCTTT	CAISKTGGLGTNTEAFF
TRBJ2-7	TRBV19	14	few	.	TGTGCCAGTAGTGCGGAGATCCTCTCCTACGAGCAGTACTTC	CASSAEILSYEQYF
TRBJ1-6	TRBV28	13	.	.	TGTGCCAGCTCGAGATCGGGGAATTCACCCCTCCACTTT	CASSRSGNSPLHF
TRBJ1-2	TRBV19	12	few	TRBD1	TGTGCCAGTAGTCAGACAGGGGTTGGCTACACCTTC	CASSQTGVGYTF
TRBJ2-2	TRBV5-8	17	.	TRBD2	TGTGCCAGCAGCCCGGCCGGACTAGTCCGAGGGCGCCGGGAGCTGTTTTTT	CASSPAGLVRGRRELFF
TRBJ1-4	TRBV28	15	.	TRBD1	TGTGCCAGCAGTTTAGGGGACAGGGCCAATGAAAAACTGTTTTTT	CASSLGDRANEKLFF
TRBJ1-4	TRBV5-6	13	.	.	TGTGCCAGCAGCTCGGCGGCGGGAGAAAAACTGTTTTTT	CASSSAAGEKLFF
TRBJ1-1	TRBV6-6	15	.	.	TGTGCCAGCAGTTACAGAGAAGGGGCGAACACTGAAGCTTTCTTT	CASSYREGANTEAFF
TRBJ1-3	TRBV19	13	.	TRBD1	TGTGCCAGTGGACAGGGCTCTGGAAACACCATATATTTT	CASGQGSGNTIYF
TRBJ2-2	TRBV7-8	14	.	.	TGTGCCAGCAGCTTTGGGAGGAACACCGGGGAGCTGTTTTTT	CASSFGRNTGELFF
TRBJ2-7	TRBV15	15	.	TRBD1	TGTGCCACCAGCAGAGGCAGACAGGGAGTTGGCGAGCAGTACTTC	CATSRGRQGVGEQYF